There are many counts of the clone carrying this TCR beta chain. Its antigen is unidentified. This sample is part of a study of response to subunit inactivated influenza vaccine. Findings of the study overall: Few additional T cells are recruited per seasonal influenza vaccination, authors suggested.

TCRdb re-derived calls from the RT-PCR reads in MiXCR, one entry per CDR3 protein. The sample carries about 480,000 distinct CDR3 sequences, 13% recorded once. The sample here was PBMCs from blood, taken about 40 days after vaccination. The sequence was obtained from a man between 50 and 59 years old who received an inactivated influenza vaccine.

In nucleotides, the CDR3 is TGTGCCAGCAGCGTAGGTCAAAGCTACGAGCAGTACTTC. Its protein product is CASSVGQSYEQYF. The chain uses TRBV9 and TRBJ2-7; D gene ambiguous. Germline-derived CDR1 and CDR2 are SGDLS and YYNGEE. V lost 0 bases and J lost 3, with 7 bases in between. The CDR3 contains 13 residues.